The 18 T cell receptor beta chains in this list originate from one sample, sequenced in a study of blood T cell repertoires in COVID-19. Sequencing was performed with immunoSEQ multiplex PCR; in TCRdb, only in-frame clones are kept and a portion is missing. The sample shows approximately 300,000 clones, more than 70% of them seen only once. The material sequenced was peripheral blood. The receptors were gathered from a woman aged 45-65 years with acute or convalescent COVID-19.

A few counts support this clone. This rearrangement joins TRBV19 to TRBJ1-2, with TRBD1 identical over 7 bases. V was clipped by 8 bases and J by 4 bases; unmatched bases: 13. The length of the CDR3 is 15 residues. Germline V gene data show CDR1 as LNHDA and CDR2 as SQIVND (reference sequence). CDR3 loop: CASQPGTAGSYGYTF. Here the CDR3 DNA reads TGTGCCAGTCAACCCGGGACAGCAGGTTCCTATGGCTACACCTTC.

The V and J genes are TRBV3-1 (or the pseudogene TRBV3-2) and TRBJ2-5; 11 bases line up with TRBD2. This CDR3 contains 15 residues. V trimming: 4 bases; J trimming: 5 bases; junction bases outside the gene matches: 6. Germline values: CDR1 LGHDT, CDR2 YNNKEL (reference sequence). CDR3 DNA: TGTGCCAGCAGCCGCTTTCTAGCGGGGGGTGAGACCCAGTACTTC. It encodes CASSRFLAGGETQYF.

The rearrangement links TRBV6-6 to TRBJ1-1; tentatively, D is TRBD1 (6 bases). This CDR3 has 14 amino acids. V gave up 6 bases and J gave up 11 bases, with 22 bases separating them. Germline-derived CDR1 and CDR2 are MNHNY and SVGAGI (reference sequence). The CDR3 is CASRRPEPGARAFF. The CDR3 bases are TGTGCCAGCAGACGACCGGAACCAGGGGCGAGGGCTTTCTTT.

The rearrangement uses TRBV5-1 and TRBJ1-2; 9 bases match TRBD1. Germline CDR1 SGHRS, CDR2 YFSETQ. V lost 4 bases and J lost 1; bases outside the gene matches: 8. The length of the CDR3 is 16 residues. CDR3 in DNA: TGCGCCAGCAGCAGCGGGACAGGGTATAGTAACTATGGCTACACCTTC. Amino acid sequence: CASSSGTGYSNYGYTF. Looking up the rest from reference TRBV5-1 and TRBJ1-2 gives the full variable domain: KAGVTQTPRYLIKTRGQQVTLSCSPISGHRSVSWYQQTPGQGLQFLFEYFSETQRNKGNFPGRFSGRQFSNSRSEMNVSTLELGDSALYLCASSSGTGYSNYGYTFGSGTRLTVV.

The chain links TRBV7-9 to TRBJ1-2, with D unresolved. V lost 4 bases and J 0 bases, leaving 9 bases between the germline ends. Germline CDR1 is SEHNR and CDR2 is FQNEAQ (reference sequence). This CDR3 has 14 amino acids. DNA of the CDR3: TGTGCCAGCAGCTCCCCCGAGACTAACTATGGCTACACCTTC. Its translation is CASSSPETNYGYTF.

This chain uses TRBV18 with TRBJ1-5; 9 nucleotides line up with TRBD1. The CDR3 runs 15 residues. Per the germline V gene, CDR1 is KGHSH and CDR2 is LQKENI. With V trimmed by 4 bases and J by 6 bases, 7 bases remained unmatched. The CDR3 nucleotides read TGTGCCAGCTCACTTGGGACAGGGCATAGTCAGCCCCAGCATTTT. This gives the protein CASSLGTGHSQPQHF.

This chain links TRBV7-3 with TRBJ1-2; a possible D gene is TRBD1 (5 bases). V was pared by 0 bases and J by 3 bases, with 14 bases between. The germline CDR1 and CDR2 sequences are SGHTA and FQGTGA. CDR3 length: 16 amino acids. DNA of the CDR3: TGTGCCAGCAGCTTAACTGGCGGGGGATCGCACTATGGCTACACCTTC. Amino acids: CASSLTGGGSHYGYTF.

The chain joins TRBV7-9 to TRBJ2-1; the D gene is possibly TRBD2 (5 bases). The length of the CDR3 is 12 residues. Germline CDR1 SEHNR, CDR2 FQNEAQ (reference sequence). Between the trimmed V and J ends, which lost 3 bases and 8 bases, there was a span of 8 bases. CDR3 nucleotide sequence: TGTGCCAGCAGCTTCACCGGGGATGAGCAGTTCTTC. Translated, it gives CASSFTGDEQFF.

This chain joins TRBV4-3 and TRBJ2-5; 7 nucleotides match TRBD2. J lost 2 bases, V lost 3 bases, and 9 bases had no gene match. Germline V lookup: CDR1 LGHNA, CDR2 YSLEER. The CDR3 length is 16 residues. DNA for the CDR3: TGCGCCAGCAGCCAGGGGGGGTATCCGGGACAAGAGACCCAGTACTTC. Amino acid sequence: CASSQGGYPGQETQYF.

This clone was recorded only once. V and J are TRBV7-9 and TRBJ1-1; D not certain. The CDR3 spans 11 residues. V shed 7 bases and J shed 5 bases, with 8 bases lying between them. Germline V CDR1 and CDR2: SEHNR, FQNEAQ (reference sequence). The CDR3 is CASKERTEAFF. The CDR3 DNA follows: TGTGCCAGCAAAGAGAGGACTGAAGCTTTCTTT.

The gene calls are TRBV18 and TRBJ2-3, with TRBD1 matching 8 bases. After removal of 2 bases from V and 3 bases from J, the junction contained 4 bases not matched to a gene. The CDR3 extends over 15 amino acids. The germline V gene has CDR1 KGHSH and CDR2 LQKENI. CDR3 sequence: CASSPSGQGTDTQYF. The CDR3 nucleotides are TGTGCCAGCTCACCATCCGGACAGGGTACAGATACGCAGTATTTT.

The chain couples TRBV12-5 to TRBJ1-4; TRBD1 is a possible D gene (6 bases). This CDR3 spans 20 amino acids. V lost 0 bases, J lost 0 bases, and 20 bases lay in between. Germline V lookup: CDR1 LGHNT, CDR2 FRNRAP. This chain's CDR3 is CASGLVLLYGQSATNEKLFF. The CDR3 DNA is TGTGCTAGTGGTTTGGTACTTTTGTACGGACAGTCAGCAACTAATGAAAAACTGTTTTTT.

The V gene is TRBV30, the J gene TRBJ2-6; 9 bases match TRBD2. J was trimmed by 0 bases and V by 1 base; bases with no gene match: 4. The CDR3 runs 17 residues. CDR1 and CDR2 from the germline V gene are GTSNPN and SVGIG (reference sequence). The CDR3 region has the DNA TGTGCCTGGAGTGCGGGACTAGCTATCTCTGGGGCCAACGTCCTGACTTTC. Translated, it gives CAWSAGLAISGANVLTF.

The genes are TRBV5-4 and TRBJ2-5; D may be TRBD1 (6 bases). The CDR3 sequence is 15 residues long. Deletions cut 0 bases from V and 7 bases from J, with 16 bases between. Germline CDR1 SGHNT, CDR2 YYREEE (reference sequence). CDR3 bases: TGTGCCAGCAGCTTGGATCAGGGGTCGCCCTCGACCCAGTACTTC. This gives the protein CASSLDQGSPSTQYF. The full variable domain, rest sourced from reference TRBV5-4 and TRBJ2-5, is ETGVTQSPTHLIKTRGQQVTLRCSSQSGHNTVSWYQQALGQGPQFIFQYYREEENGRGNFPPRFSGLQFPNYSSELNVNALELDDSALYLCASSLDQGSPSTQYFGPGTRLLVL.

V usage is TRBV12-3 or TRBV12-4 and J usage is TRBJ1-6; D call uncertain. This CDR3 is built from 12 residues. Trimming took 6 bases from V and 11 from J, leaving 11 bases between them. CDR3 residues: CASRETEAPLHF. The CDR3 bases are TGTGCCAGCAGGGAAACCGAGGCACCCCTCCACTTT.

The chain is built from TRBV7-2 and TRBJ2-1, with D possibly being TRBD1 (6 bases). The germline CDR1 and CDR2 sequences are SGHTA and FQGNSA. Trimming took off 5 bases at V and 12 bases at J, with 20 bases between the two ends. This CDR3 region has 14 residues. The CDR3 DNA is TGTGCCAGCAGCGCACATGATACAGGGACCGGGCAGTTCTTC. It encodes CASSAHDTGTGQFF.

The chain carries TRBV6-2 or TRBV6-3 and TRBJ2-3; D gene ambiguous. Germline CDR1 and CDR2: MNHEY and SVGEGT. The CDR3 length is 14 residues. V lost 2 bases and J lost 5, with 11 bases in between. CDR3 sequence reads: CASSYPQQKDTQYF. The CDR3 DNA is TGTGCCAGCAGTTACCCCCAACAGAAAGATACGCAGTATTTT.

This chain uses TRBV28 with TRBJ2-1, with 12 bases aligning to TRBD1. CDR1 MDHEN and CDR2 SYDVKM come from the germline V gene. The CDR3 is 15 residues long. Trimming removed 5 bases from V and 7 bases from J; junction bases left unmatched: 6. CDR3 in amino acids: CASSIPGQGANEQFF. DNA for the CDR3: TGTGCCAGCAGTATACCGGGACAGGGGGCAAATGAGCAGTTCTTC.